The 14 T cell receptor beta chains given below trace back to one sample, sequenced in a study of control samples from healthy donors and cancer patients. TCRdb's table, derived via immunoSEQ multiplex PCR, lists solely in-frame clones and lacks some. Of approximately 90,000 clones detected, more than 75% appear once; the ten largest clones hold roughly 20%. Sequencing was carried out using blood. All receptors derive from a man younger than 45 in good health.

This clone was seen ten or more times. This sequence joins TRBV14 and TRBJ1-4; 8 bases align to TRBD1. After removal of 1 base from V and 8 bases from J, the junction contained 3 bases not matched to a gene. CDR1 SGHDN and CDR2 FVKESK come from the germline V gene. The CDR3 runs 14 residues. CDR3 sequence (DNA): TGTGCCAGCAGCCAAGTGGACAGGGACGAAAAACTGTTTTTT. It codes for CASSQVDRDEKLFF. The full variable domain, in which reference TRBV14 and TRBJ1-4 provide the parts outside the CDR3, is EAGVTQFPSHSVIEKGQTVTLRCDPISGHDNLYWYRRVMGKEIKFLLHFVKESKQDESGMPNNRFLAERTGGTYSTLKVQPAELEDSGVYFCASSQVDRDEKLFFGSGTQLSVL.

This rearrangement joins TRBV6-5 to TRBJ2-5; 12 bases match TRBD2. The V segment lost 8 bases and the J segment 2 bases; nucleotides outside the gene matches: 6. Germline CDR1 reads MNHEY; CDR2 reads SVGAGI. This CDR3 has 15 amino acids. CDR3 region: CASRLGLAGQETQYF. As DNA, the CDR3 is TGTGCCAGCCGATTGGGACTAGCGGGTCAAGAGACCCAGTACTTC.

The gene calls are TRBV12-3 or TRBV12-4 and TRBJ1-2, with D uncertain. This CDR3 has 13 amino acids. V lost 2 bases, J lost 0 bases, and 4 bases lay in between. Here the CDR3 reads CASSLTSNYGYTF. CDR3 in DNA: TGTGCCAGCAGTTTAACATCTAACTATGGCTACACCTTC.

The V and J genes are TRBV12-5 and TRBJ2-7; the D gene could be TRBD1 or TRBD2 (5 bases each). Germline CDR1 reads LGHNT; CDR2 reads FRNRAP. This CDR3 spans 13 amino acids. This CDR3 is CASSVGATYEQYV. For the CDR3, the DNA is TGTGCCAGTTCGGTCGGGGCAACCTACGAGCAGTACGTC.

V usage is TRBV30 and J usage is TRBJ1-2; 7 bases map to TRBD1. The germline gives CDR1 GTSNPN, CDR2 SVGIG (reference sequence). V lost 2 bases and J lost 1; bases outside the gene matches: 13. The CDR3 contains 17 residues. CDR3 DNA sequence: TGTGCCTGGAGTCTAAGGGGGCATTCACCCATTAACTATGGCTACACCTTC. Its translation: CAWSLRGHSPINYGYTF. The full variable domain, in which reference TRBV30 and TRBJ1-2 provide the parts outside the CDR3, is SQTIHQWPATLVQPVGSPLSLECTVEGTSNPNLYWYRQAAGRGLQLLFYSVGIGQISSEVPQNLSASRPQDRQFILSSKKLLLSDSGFYLCAWSLRGHSPINYGYTFGSGTRLTVV.

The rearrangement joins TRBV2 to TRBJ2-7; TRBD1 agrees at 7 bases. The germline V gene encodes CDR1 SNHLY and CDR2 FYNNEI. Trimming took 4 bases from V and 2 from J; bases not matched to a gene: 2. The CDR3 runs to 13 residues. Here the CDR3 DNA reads TGTGCCAGCAGTGGGACAGGAGCCTACGAGCAGTACTTC. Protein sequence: CASSGTGAYEQYF.

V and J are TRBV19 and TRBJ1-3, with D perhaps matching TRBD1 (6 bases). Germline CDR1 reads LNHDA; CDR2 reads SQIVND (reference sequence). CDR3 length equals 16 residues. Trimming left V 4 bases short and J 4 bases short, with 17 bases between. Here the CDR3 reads CASSTDRPLRGNTIYF. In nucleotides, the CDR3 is TGTGCCAGTAGTACCGACAGGCCCCTAAGAGGAAACACCATATATTTT.

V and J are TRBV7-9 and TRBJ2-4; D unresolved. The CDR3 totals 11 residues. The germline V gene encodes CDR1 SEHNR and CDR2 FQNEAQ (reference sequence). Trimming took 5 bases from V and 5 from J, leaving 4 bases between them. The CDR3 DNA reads TGTGCCAGCAGCCCCGAAAACATTCAGTACTTC. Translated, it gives CASSPENIQYF. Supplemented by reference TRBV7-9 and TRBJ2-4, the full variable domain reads DTGVSQNPRHKITKRGQNVTFRCDPISEHNRLYWYRQTLGQGPEFLTYFQNEAQLEKSRLLSDRFSAERPKGSFSTLEIQRTEQGDSAMYLCASSPENIQYFGAGTRLSVL.

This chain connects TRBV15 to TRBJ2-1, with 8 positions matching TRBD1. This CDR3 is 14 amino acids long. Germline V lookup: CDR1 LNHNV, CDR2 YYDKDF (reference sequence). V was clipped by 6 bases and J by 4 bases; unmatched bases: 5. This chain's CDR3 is CATRTDRVYNEQFF. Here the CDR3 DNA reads TGTGCCACCAGGACGGACAGGGTATACAATGAGCAGTTCTTC.

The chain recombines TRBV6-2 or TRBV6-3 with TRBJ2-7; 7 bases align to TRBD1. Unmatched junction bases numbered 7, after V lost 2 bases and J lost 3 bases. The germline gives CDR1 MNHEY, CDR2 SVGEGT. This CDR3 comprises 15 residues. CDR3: CASSYTRGGSYEQYV. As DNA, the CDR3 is TGTGCCAGCAGTTACACCCGAGGGGGCAGCTACGAGCAGTACGTC.

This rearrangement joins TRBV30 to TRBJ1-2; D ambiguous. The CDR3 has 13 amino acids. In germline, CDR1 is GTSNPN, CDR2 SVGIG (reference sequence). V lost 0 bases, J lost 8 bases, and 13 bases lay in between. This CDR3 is CAWSVAARGGYTF. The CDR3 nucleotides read TGTGCCTGGAGTGTAGCCGCCCGAGGGGGCTACACCTTC. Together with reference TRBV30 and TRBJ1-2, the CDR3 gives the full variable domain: SQTIHQWPATLVQPVGSPLSLECTVEGTSNPNLYWYRQAAGRGLQLLFYSVGIGQISSEVPQNLSASRPQDRQFILSSKKLLLSDSGFYLCAWSVAARGGYTFGSGTRLTVV.

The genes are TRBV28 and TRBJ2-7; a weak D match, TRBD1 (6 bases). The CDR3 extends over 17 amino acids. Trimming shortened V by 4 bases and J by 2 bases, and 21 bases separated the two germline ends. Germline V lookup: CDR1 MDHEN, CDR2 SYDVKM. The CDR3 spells CASSSSGTPRNAYEQYF. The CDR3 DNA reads TGTGCCAGCAGTTCGTCCGGGACACCCAGAAATGCCTACGAGCAGTACTTC. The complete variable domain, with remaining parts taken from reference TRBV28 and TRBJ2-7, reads DVKVTQSSRYLVKRTGEKVFLECVQDMDHENMFWYRQDPGLGLRLIYFSYDVKMKEKGDIPEGYSVSREKKERFSLILESASTNQTSMYLCASSSSGTPRNAYEQYFGPGTRLTVT.

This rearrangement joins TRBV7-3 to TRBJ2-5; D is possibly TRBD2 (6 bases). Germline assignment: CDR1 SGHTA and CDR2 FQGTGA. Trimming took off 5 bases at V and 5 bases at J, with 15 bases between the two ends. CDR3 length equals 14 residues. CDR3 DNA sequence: TGTGCCAGCAGCCAAACGGGGGAATCGGAGACCCAGTACTTC. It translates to CASSQTGESETQYF. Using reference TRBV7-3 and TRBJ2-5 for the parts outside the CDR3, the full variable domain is GAGVSQTPSNKVTEKGKYVELRCDPISGHTALYWYRQSLGQGPEFLIYFQGTGAADDSGLPNDRFFAVRPEGSVSTLKIQRTERGDSAVYLCASSQTGESETQYFGPGTRLLVL.

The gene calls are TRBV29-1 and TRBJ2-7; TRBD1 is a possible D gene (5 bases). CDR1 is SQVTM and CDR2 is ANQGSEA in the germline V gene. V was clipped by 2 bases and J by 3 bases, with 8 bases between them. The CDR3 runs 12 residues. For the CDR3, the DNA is TGCAGCGTTGAACAGGGTTTCTACGAGCAGTACTTC. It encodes CSVEQGFYEQYF.